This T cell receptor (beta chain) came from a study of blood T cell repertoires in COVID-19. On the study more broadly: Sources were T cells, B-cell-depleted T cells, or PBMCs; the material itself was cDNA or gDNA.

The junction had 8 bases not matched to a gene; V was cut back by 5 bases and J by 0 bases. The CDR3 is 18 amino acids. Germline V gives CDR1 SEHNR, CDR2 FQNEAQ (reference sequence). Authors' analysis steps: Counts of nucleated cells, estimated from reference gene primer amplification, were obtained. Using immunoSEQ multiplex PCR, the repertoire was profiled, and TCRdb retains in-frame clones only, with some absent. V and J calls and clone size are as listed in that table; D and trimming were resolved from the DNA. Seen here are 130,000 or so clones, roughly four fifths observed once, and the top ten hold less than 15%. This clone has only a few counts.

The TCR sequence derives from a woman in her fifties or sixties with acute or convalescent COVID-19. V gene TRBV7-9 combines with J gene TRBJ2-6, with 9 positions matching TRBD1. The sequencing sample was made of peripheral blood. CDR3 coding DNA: TGTGCCAGCAGCCCGTACGGGACAGGGAACTCTGGGGCCAACGTCCTGACTTTC. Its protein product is CASSPYGTGNSGANVLTF.